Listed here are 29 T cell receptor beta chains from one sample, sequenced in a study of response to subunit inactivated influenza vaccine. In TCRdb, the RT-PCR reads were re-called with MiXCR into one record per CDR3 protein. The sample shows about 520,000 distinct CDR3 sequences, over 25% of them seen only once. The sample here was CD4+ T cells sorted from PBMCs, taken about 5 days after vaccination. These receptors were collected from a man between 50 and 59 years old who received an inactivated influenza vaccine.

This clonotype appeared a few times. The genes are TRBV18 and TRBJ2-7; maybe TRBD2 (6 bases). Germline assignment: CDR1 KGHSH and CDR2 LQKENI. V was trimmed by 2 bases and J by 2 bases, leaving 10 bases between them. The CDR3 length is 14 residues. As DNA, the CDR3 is TGTGCCAGCTCACCAGACGGGGGTACCTACGAGCAGTACTTC. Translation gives CASSPDGGTYEQYF.

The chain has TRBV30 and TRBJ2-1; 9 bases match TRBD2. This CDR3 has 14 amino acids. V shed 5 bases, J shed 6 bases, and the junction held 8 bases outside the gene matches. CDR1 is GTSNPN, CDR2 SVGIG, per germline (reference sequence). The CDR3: CAWWRGGPCNEQFF. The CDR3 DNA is TGTGCCTGGTGGCGGGGGGGTCCCTGCAATGAGCAGTTCTTC.

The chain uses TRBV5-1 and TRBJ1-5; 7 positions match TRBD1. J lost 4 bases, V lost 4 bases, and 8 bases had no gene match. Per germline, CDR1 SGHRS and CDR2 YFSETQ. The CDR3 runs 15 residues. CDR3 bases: TGCGCCAGCAGCCCGGCGACAGGGTTAAATCAGCCCCAGCATTTT. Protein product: CASSPATGLNQPQHF.

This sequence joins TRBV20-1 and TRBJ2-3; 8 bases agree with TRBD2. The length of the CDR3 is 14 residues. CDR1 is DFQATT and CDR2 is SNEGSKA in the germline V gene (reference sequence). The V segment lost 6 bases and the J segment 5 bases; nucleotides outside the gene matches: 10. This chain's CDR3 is CSARNRGGIDTQYF. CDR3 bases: TGCAGTGCAAGAAACCGGGGGGGTATAGATACGCAGTATTTT.

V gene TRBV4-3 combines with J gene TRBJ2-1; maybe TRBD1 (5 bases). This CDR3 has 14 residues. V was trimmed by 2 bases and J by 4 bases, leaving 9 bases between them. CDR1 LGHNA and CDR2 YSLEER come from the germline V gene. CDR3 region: CASSQRGRYNEQFF. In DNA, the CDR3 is TGCGCCAGCAGCCAAAGGGGCAGGTACAATGAGCAGTTCTTC.

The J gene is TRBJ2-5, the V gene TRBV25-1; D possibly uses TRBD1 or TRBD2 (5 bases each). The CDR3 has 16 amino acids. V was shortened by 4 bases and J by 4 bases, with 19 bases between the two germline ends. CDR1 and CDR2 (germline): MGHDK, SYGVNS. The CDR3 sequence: CASSAPLGASRETQYF. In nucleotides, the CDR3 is TGTGCCAGCAGTGCCCCTCTCGGGGCGAGTCGAGAGACCCAGTACTTC.

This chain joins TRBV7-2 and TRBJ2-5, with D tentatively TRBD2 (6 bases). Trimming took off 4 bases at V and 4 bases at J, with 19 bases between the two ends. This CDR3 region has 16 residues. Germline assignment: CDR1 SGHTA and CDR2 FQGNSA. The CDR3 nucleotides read TGTGCCAGCAGCTCCAGTCTTTCCGGGGGAGGAGAGACCCAGTACTTC. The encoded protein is CASSSSLSGGGETQYF.

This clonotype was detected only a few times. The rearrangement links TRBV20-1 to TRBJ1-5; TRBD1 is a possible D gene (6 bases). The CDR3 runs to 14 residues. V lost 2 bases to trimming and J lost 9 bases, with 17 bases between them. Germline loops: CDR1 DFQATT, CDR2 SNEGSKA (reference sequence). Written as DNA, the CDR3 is TGCAGTGCTAGATTAGGGGGGCCGGTCTTGCCCCAGCATTTT. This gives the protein CSARLGGPVLPQHF.

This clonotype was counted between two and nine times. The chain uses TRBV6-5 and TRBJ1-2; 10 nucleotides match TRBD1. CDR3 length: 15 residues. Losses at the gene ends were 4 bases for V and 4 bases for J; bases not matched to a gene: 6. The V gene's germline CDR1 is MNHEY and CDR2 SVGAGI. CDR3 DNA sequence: TGTGCCAGCAGTTCCCGACAGGGGGCTAGCTATGGCTACACCTTC. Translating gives CASSSRQGASYGYTF.

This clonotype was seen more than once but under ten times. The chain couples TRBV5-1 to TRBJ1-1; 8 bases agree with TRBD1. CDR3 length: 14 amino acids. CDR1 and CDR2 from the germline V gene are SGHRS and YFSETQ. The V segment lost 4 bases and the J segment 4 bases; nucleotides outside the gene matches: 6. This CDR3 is CASSEGQDSTEAFF. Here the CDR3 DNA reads TGCGCCAGCAGCGAGGGACAGGATTCCACTGAAGCTTTCTTT.

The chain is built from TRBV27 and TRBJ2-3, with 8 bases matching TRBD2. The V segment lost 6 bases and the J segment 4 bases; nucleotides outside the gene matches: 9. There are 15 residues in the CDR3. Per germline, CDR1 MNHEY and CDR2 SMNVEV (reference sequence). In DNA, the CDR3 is TGTGCCAGCAGACGACTAGCGTCTGGGGCAGATACGCAGTATTTT. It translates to CASRRLASGADTQYF.

CDR3 sequence (DNA): TGTGCCAGCAGCAATCCGGGACTTCAAGAGACCCAGTACTTC. Protein: CASSNPGLQETQYF. This chain connects TRBV7-2 to TRBJ2-5; weak D call: TRBD2 (6 bases). Trimming removed 5 bases from V and 2 bases from J, with 12 bases in between. CDR1 is SGHTA, CDR2 FQGNSA, per germline. This CDR3 has 14 residues.

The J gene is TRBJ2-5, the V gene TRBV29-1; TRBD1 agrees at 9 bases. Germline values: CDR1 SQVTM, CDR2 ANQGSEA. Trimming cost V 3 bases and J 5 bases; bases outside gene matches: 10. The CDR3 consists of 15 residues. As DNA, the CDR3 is TGCAGCGTTGATACAGGGGGCCAGGCGATGGAGACCCAGTACTTC. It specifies CSVDTGGQAMETQYF.

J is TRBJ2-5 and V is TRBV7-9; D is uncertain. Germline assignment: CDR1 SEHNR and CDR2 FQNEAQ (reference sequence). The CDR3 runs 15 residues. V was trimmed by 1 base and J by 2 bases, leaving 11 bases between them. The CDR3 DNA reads TGTGCCAGCAGCTTAGGAATCGCCGAGCAAGAGACCCAGTACTTC. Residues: CASSLGIAEQETQYF.

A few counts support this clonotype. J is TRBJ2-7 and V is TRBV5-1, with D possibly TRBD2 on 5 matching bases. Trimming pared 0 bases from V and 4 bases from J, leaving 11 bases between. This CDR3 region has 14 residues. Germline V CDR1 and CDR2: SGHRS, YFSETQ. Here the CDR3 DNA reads TGCGCCAGCAGCTTGGATGAGGGAAGGTACGAGCAGTACTTC. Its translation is CASSLDEGRYEQYF.

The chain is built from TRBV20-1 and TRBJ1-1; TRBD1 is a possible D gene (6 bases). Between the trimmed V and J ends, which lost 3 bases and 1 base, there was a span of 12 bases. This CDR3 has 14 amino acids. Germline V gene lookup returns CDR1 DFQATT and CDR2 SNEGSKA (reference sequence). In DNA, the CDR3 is TGCAGTGCTAGCGGGGGCTCTGGGAACACTGAAGCTTTCTTT. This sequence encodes CSASGGSGNTEAFF.

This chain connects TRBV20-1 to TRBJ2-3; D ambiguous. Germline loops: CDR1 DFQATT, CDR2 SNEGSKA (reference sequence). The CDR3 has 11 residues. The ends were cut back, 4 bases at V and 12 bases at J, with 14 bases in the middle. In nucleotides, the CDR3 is TGCAGTGCTAAACATAGCCCTTTTCAGTATTTT. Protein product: CSAKHSPFQYF.

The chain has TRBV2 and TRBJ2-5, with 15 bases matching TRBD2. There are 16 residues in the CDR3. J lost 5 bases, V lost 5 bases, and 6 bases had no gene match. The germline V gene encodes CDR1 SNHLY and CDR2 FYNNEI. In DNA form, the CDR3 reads TGTGCCAGCAGTCACGGGACTAGCGGGGGGTGGGAGACCCAGTACTTC. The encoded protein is CASSHGTSGGWETQYF.

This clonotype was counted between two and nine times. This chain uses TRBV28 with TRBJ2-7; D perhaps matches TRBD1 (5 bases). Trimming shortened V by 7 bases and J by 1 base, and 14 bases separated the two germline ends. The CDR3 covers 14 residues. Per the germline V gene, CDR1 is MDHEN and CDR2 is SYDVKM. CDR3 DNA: TGTGCCAGCAATCCAGGACACACATCCTACGAGCAGTACTTC. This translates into CASNPGHTSYEQYF. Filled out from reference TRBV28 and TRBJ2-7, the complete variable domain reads DVKVTQSSRYLVKRTGEKVFLECVQDMDHENMFWYRQDPGLGLRLIYFSYDVKMKEKGDIPEGYSVSREKKERFSLILESASTNQTSMYLCASNPGHTSYEQYFGPGTRLTVT.

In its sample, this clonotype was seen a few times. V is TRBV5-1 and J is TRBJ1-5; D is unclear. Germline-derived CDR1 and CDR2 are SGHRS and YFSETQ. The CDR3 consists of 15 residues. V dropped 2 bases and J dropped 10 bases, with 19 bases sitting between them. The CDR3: CASSFAGMDLEPQHF. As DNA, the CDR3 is TGCGCCAGCAGCTTTGCGGGGATGGATTTAGAACCCCAGCATTTT.

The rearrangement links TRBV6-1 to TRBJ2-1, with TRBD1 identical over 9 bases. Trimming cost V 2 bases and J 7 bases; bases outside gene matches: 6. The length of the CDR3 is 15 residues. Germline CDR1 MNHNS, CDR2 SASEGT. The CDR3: CASSEPGQGKNEQFF. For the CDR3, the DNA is TGTGCCAGCAGTGAACCGGGACAGGGAAAGAATGAGCAGTTCTTC.

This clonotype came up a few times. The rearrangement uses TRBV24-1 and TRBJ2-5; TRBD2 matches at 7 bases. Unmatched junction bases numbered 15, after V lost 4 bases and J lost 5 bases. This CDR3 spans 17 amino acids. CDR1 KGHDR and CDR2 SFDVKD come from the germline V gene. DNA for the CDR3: TGTGCCACCAGTGACCCTTCGACTAGCCCCGGGGGGGAGACCCAGTACTTC. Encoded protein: CATSDPSTSPGGETQYF.

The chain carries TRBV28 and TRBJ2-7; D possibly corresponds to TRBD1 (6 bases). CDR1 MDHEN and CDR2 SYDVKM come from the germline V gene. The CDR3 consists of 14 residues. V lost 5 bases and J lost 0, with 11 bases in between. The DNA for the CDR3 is TGTGCCAGCAGTCTTCCGACAGGCTCCTACGAGCAGTACTTC. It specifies CASSLPTGSYEQYF.

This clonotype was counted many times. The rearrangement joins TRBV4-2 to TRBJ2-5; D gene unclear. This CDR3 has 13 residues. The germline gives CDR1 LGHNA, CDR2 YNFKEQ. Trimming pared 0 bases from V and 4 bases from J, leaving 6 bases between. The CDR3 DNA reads TGTGCCAGCAGCCAAGAGTGGGGAGAGACCCAGTACTTC. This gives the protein CASSQEWGETQYF.

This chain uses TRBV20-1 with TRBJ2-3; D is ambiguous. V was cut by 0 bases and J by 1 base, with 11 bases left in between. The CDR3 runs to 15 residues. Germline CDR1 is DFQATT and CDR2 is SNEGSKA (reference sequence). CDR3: CSARDRTTGTDTQYF. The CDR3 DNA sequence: TGCAGTGCTAGAGACCGTACGACGGGCACAGATACGCAGTATTTT.

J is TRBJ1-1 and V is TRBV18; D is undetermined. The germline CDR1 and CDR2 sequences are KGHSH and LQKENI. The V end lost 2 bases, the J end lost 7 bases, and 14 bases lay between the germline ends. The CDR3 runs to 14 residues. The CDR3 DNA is TGTGCCAGCTCACCATCCGCATCGGGGAGTGAAGCTTTCTTT. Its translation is CASSPSASGSEAFF.

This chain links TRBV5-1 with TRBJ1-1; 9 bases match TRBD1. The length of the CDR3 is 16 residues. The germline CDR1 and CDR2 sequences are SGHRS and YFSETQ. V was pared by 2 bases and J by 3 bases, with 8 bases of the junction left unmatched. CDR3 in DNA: TGCGCCAGCAGCTTTGAACCGGGACAGGGATACACTGAAGCTTTCTTT. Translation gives CASSFEPGQGYTEAFF.

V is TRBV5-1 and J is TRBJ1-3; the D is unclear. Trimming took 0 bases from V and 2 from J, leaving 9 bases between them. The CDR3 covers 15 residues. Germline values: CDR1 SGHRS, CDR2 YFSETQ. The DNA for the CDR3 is TGCGCCAGCAGCTTGGACACGACGGCTGGAAACACCATATATTTT. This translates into CASSLDTTAGNTIYF.

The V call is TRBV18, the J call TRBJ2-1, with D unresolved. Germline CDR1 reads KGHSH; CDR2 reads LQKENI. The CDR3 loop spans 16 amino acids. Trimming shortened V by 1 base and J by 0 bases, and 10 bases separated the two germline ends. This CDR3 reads CASSPRAGSSYNEQFF. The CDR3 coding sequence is TGTGCCAGCTCACCACGGGCAGGAAGCTCCTACAATGAGCAGTTCTTC.